This T cell receptor beta chain was retrieved from a study of T cell repertoires in cytomegalovirus infection. Study background: Public TCR beta signature analysis indicated the presence of both CMV infection and matching HLA type.

Via MiXCR, TCRdb re-called the reads, giving one row per CDR3 protein. The sample includes approximately 250,000 distinct CDR3 sequences, 22% of them seen just once. Study findings and constraints: CMV carriers having the relevant HLA were flagged by cumulative public TCR beta family frequency. HLA-C-restricted, CMV-specific TCR beta clonotypes were dominant ex vivo.

The CDR3 has 12 amino acids. The V gene's germline CDR1 is MGHDK and CDR2 SYGVNS. V lost 1 base to trimming and J lost 9 bases, with 9 bases between them. This clonotype was picked up a small number of times. No antigen is known for it. The sample taken for sequencing was CD8+ T cells from PBMCs. The chain is built from TRBV25-1 and TRBJ2-5; no clear D gene. The receptor was isolated from a human donor in good health (CMV status not recorded). Some clones in this sample may be carry-over from other donors' samples. The CDR3 region has the DNA TGTGCCAGCAGTGAATTAGGGCCGGCCCAGTACTTC. Translated: CASSELGPAQYF.